These 5 T cell receptor beta chains were all obtained from the same sample, sequenced in a study of neoadjuvant nivolumab and ipilimumab in lung cancer. The table came from immunoSEQ multiplex PCR; TCRdb's copy has only in-frame clones and leaves some out. The sample comprises about 26,000 clones, around 80% of which are singletons, and roughly 6.1% rests with the top ten. The specimen was peripheral blood, collected before neoadjuvant nivolumab, alone or with ipilimumab. The receptors here all came from an adult with non-small cell lung cancer.

The chain couples TRBV10-2 to TRBJ2-3, with no clear D. Trimming left V 8 bases short and J 10 bases short, with 19 bases between. Germline CDR1 reads WSHSY; CDR2 reads SAAADI. This CDR3 comprises 13 residues. Here the CDR3 DNA reads TGCGCCAGCGGGATTATTACCCCCGAGGCGCAGTATTTT. The encoded protein is CASGIITPEAQYF.

The chain is built from TRBV2 and TRBJ1-2; 10 nucleotides align to TRBD1. Germline V CDR1 and CDR2: SNHLY, FYNNEI. V lost 6 bases to trimming and J lost 7 bases; unmatched junction nucleotides: 5. The CDR3 totals 13 residues. CDR3 nucleotide sequence: TGTGCCAGCAGCCCGGGACAGGGGTCTGGCTACACCTTC. Protein product: CASSPGQGSGYTF.

The chain links TRBV21-1 to TRBJ1-1. TRBV21-1 is described as a pseudogene. The CDR3 runs 20 residues. CDR3 sequence reads: CASSINCQQGLQGGGTEAFF. The CDR3, as DNA: TGTGCCAGCAGCATAAATTGCCAACAGGGACTCCAAGGCGGGGGCACTGAAGCTTTCTTT.

The genes are TRBV2 and TRBJ1-1, with D perhaps matching TRBD1 (5 bases). The length of the CDR3 is 13 residues. From germline, CDR1 is SNHLY and CDR2 FYNNEI. V was shortened by 6 bases and J by 6 bases, with 14 bases between the two germline ends. CDR3 region: CASRKGRGAEAFF. The CDR3 DNA follows: TGTGCCAGCAGAAAGGGACGTGGTGCTGAAGCTTTCTTT.

In this sample, this clone turned up a few times. This chain connects TRBV6-1 to TRBJ1-2, with no clear D. CDR1 MNHNS and CDR2 SASEGT come from the germline V gene. V lost 6 bases, J lost 5 bases, and 13 bases lay in between. The CDR3 contains 13 residues. The CDR3 protein is CASSNPPLYGYTF. For the CDR3, the DNA is TGTGCCAGCAGCAATCCTCCCCTATATGGCTACACCTTC.